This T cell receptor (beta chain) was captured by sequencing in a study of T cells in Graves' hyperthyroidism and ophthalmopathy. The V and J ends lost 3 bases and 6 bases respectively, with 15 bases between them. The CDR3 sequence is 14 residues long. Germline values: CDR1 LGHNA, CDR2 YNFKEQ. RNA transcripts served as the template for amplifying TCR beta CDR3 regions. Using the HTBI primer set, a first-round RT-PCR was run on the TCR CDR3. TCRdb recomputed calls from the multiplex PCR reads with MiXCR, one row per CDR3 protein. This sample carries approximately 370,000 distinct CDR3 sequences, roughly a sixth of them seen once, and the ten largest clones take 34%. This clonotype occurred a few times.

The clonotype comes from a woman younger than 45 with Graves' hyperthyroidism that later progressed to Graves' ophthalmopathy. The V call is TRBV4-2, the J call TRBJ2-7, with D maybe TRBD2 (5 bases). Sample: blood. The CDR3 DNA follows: TGTGCCAGCAGCCAGGGGTCAGGAGGTTCCGAGCAGTACTTC. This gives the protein CASSQGSGGSEQYF.